A selection of T cell receptor beta chains follows, all from one sample in a study of OX40 agonist ivuxolimab in advanced cancers. TCRdb's copy holds only in-frame clones and misses some; the assay was immunoSEQ multiplex PCR. The repertoire holds tens of thousands of clones, 91% seen once, with roughly 2% in the top ten. Specimen: CD4+ or CD8+ T cells sorted from blood, collected in a trial of the OX40 agonist ivuxolimab. Receptor source: an adult with an advanced solid tumor such as melanoma, head and neck, liver or kidney cancer. Both conserved end residues are part of each CDR3. The D gene is left open where the match is weak. Only some rows state a clone size, as once, few, many or a class for expanded clones.

cdr3_aa cdr3_nt clone_size j_call v_call d_call
CASSVAPASGTDTQYF TGTGCCAGCAGCGTAGCTCCGGCTAGCGGCACAGATACGCAGTATTTT - TRBJ2-3 TRBV9 -
CASSQQYEQYF TGTGCCAGCAGCCAACAGTACGAGCAGTACTTC - TRBJ2-7 TRBV11-2 -
CASSVVSSGVFATEAFF TGTGCCAGCAGCGTAGTGTCCTCGGGGGTGTTTGCCACTGAAGCTTTCTTT - TRBJ1-1 TRBV9 -
CASGPTGTGDQPQHF TGTGCCAGCGGACCTACCGGGACAGGGGATCAGCCCCAGCATTTT - TRBJ1-5 TRBV4-2 TRBD1
CASSSLQGLGNQPQHF TGTGCCAGCAGTTCCCTACAGGGGTTAGGAAATCAGCCCCAGCATTTT - TRBJ1-5 TRBV6-5 TRBD1
CASSPIDSRNQPQHF TGTGCCAGCAGTCCCATTGACAGTCGCAATCAGCCCCAGCATTTT - TRBJ1-5 TRBV7-2 -
CASSDGDSGANVLTF TGTGCCAGCAGCGACGGGGACTCTGGGGCCAACGTCCTGACTTTC - TRBJ2-6 TRBV6-1 -
CASSLVSNPYEQYF TGTGCCAGCAGCTTAGTTTCCAACCCCTACGAGCAGTACTTC once TRBJ2-7 TRBV7-2 -
CASSAGLQPQHF TGTGCCAGCAGTGCAGGGCTTCAGCCCCAGCATTTT few TRBJ1-5 TRBV28 -
CASSLAGTADTGELFF TGCGCCAGCAGCTTGGCCGGGACAGCGGACACCGGGGAGCTGTTTTTT - TRBJ2-2 TRBV5-1 TRBD1
CASTPGLAGYNEQFF TGTGCCAGCACACCGGGACTAGCGGGGTACAATGAGCAGTTCTTC - TRBJ2-1 TRBV7-9 TRBD2
CASEGGTVTDTQYF TGTGCCAGCGAGGGCGGGACGGTCACAGATACGCAGTATTTT - TRBJ2-3 TRBV6-1 -
CASNMAGETQYF TGTGCCAGCAACATGGCCGGGGAGACCCAGTACTTC - TRBJ2-5 TRBV9 -
CASNTGGGYEQYF TGTGCCAGCAATACAGGTGGAGGCTACGAGCAGTACTTC - TRBJ2-7 TRBV6-1 -
CASSVGQGPQETQYF TGTGCCAGTAGTGTGGGACAGGGCCCTCAAGAGACCCAGTACTTC - TRBJ2-5 TRBV19 TRBD1
CASSGTVPDSYNEQFF TGTGCCAGCAGTGGGACGGTGCCGGACTCCTACAATGAGCAGTTCTTC - TRBJ2-1 TRBV6-1 -
CASSSLLAGEGNIQYF TGTGCCAGCAGTTCGCTACTAGCGGGAGAGGGAAACATTCAGTACTTC - TRBJ2-4 TRBV28 TRBD2
CASSLRDTDTQYF TGTGCCAGCAGCTTAAGGGACACAGATACGCAGTATTTT - TRBJ2-3 TRBV7-3 -
CASSLVLSSGNTIYF TGTGCCAGCAGCTTAGTTCTTAGCTCTGGAAACACCATATATTTT - TRBJ1-3 TRBV7-9 -
CASSEWAQGRNTIYF TGTGCCAGCAGTGAATGGGCACAGGGAAGAAACACCATATATTTT - TRBJ1-3 TRBV25-1 -
CASSPPGEETQYF TGTGCCAGCTCACCTCCAGGGGAGGAGACCCAGTACTTC - TRBJ2-5 TRBV18 -
CAWSGQGRNTGELFF TGTGCCTGGAGCGGACAGGGGCGGAACACCGGGGAGCTGTTTTTT - TRBJ2-2 TRBV30 TRBD1
CASSRGQVGYF TGTGCCAGCAGCCGCGGACAGGTGGGGTACTTC - TRBJ2-7 TRBV5-6 TRBD1
CASRPDREAQPQHF TGTGCCAGCAGGCCCGACAGGGAGGCTCAGCCCCAGCATTTT - TRBJ1-5 TRBV6-6 TRBD1
CASSGRESGYTF TGCGCCAGCAGCGGCCGGGAGAGTGGCTACACCTTC - TRBJ1-2 TRBV5-1 -
CASSLDRMNTEAFF TGTGCCAGCAGTCTAGACAGGATGAACACTGAAGCTTTCTTT once TRBJ1-1 TRBV6-6 -
CASSPLTASTDTQYF TGTGCCAGCAGCCCATTGACGGCTAGCACAGATACGCAGTATTTT - TRBJ2-3 TRBV7-3 -
CAIGNRVGTDTQYF TGTGCCATCGGGAACAGGGTTGGCACAGATACGCAGTATTTT - TRBJ2-3 TRBV10-3 -
CASTLGWSSYEQYF TGTGCCAGCACCCTAGGGTGGAGCTCCTACGAGCAGTACTTC - TRBJ2-7 TRBV2 -
CASSLEPNTEAFF TGTGCTAGCAGCTTAGAACCCAACACTGAAGCTTTCTTT once TRBJ1-1 TRBV7-7 -
CASSRTWGAGELFF TGTGCCAGCAGCCGTACCTGGGGAGCCGGGGAGCTGTTTTTT - TRBJ2-2 TRBV11-2 -
CARSLIPDSSDTQYF TGTGCCAGAAGCTTAATACCGGACAGTTCAGATACGCAGTATTTT - TRBJ2-3 TRBV7-5 -
CASSQASGTSGRASPYNEQFF TGTGCCAGCAGCCAAGCCTCCGGGACTAGCGGGAGGGCCTCCCCCTACAATGAGCAGTTCTTC once TRBJ2-1 TRBV14 TRBD2
CASSGLAEETQYF TGTGCCAGCAGCGGACTAGCGGAAGAGACCCAGTACTTC - TRBJ2-5 TRBV28 TRBD2
CASSPVREWAYEQYF TGTGCCAGCAGTCCCGTGCGGGAGTGGGCCTACGAGCAGTACTTC - TRBJ2-7 TRBV28 TRBD2
CASSLWVGEQYF TGTGCCAGCAGCTTGTGGGTTGGCGAGCAGTACTTC - TRBJ2-7 TRBV5-5 -
CASRGQGGETQYF TGTGCCAGCAGGGGACAGGGGGGAGAGACCCAGTACTTC once TRBJ2-5 TRBV11-2 TRBD1
CASSFDGFTDTQYF TGTGCCAGCAGCTTTGACGGATTCACAGATACGCAGTATTTT once TRBJ2-3 TRBV7-9 -
CASKRQGGYTDTQYF TGCGCCAGCAAGCGGCAGGGGGGTTACACAGATACGCAGTATTTT - TRBJ2-3 TRBV5-1 -
CASSLTGTDYNEQFF TGTGCCAGCAGCTTGACCGGGACCGACTACAATGAGCAGTTCTTC once TRBJ2-1 TRBV7-2 -
CASKRGGAGTGELFF TGTGCCAGCAAGAGGGGAGGGGCGGGCACCGGGGAGCTGTTTTTT - TRBJ2-2 TRBV6-5 TRBD2
CASRPTGEETQYF TGTGCCAGCAGGCCGACAGGGGAAGAGACCCAGTACTTC - TRBJ2-5 TRBV28 TRBD1
CASSFEGQGFPGANVLTF TGTGCCAGCAGTTTTGAGGGACAGGGATTCCCTGGGGCCAACGTCCTGACTTTC - TRBJ2-6 TRBV28 TRBD1
CAWSVRGNTGELFF TGTGCCTGGAGTGTCCGGGGAAACACCGGGGAGCTGTTTTTT - TRBJ2-2 TRBV30 -
CAWSPTGAGELFF TGTGCCTGGAGTCCAACAGGGGCCGGGGAGCTGTTTTTT - TRBJ2-2 TRBV30 TRBD1
CASSLAGAYSYEQYF TGCGCCAGCAGCTTGGCCGGGGCCTACTCCTACGAGCAGTACTTC - TRBJ2-7 TRBV5-1 -
CASSLQGASREQYF TGTGCCAGCAGCTTACAGGGGGCGAGTCGCGAGCAGTACTTC - TRBJ2-7 TRBV5-4 TRBD1
CAWEPGHAGNTIYF TGTGCCTGGGAGCCTGGCCACGCGGGAAACACCATATATTTT - TRBJ1-3 TRBV30 -
CASSVDTGELFF TGTGCCAGCAGTGTCGACACCGGGGAGCTGTTTTTT - TRBJ2-2 TRBV28 -
CASSSPGGEQFF TGTGCCAGCAGCTCGCCGGGGGGTGAGCAGTTCTTC - TRBJ2-1 TRBV11-1 TRBD2
CASSPYPGQHGETQYF TGTGCCAGCTCACCATATCCGGGACAACACGGGGAGACCCAGTACTTC - TRBJ2-5 TRBV18 -
CASSLSYSGANVLTF TGTGCCAGCAGCTTATCTTACTCTGGGGCCAACGTCCTGACTTTC - TRBJ2-6 TRBV7-2 -
CASSFSADRADNQPQHF TGTGCCAGCAGCTTTTCAGCGGACAGGGCCGATAATCAGCCCCAGCATTTT once TRBJ1-5 TRBV7-2 TRBD1
CASIKVGTEAFF TGTGCCAGCATTAAGGTGGGGACTGAAGCTTTCTTT - TRBJ1-1 TRBV21-1 -